The 5 T cell receptor beta chains in this list originate from one sample, sequenced in a study of T-cell memory formation after mild COVID-19. TCRdb re-analysed the 5' RACE reads in MiXCR, keeping a single row per CDR3 protein. The repertoire holds 350,000 to 450,000 distinct CDR3 sequences, around 27% seen once, with approximately 13% in the top ten. The source material was PBMCs or a T cell subset sorted from them (not recorded which). These receptors were taken from an adult woman who had mild COVID-19 (a few samples of this study predate the infection). Cell type and time point are not known.

This clonotype was seen only a few times. This chain uses TRBV5-1 with TRBJ1-1; D unresolved. The CDR3 is 13 residues long. V was clipped by 0 bases and J by 1 base, with 4 bases between them. Looked up from germline, CDR1 is SGHRS and CDR2 is YFSETQ. The chain's CDR3 is CASSLVANTEAFF. The CDR3 region has the DNA TGCGCCAGCAGCTTGGTGGCGAACACTGAAGCTTTCTTT.

A few counts support this clonotype. The V call is TRBV6-5, the J call TRBJ2-7, with D unclear. Germline V lookup: CDR1 MNHEY, CDR2 SVGAGI. The V gene lost 0 bases and the J gene lost 0 bases, with 9 bases spanning the gap. This CDR3 is built from 15 residues. The CDR3 loop is CASSYSGLGSYEQYF. The CDR3 DNA is TGTGCCAGCAGTTACTCTGGGCTGGGCTCCTACGAGCAGTACTTC.

This clonotype was seen only a few times. The chain employs TRBV28 and TRBJ2-7; 7 bases agree with TRBD2. The V gene end was trimmed by 6 bases and the J gene end by 5 bases; junction bases not matched to a gene: 4. CDR3 size: 12 residues. The germline gives CDR1 MDHEN, CDR2 SYDVKM. The CDR3 is CASSQRGNEQYF. The CDR3 DNA is TGTGCCAGCAGCCAGCGGGGTAACGAGCAGTACTTC. Complete variable domain (other parts from reference TRBV28 and TRBJ2-7): DVKVTQSSRYLVKRTGEKVFLECVQDMDHENMFWYRQDPGLGLRLIYFSYDVKMKEKGDIPEGYSVSREKKERFSLILESASTNQTSMYLCASSQRGNEQYFGPGTRLTVT.

The chain carries TRBV12-3 or TRBV12-4 and TRBJ2-5, with 7 bases lining up with TRBD1. There are 17 residues in the CDR3. With V trimmed by 8 bases and J by 5 bases, 20 bases remained unmatched. The CDR3 nucleotides are TGTGCCAGCCCCCTCAGGGAGAAAGGGACAGACGGGGAGACCCAGTACTTC. This codes for CASPLREKGTDGETQYF.

This chain joins TRBV4-3 and TRBJ2-7, with 10 bases fitting TRBD2. The V gene's germline CDR1 is LGHNA and CDR2 YSLEER. CDR3 length: 15 amino acids. Losses at the gene ends were 1 base for V and 4 bases for J; bases not matched to a gene: 4. The CDR3: CASSQALAGVYEQYF. CDR3 DNA sequence: TGCGCCAGCAGCCAAGCTCTAGCGGGAGTTTACGAGCAGTACTTC.